This TCR beta chain was captured in a study of blood T cell repertoires in COVID-19. Study in general: The United States, Italy and Spain were the sources of the acute and convalescent COVID-19 samples.

This clone has only one observation. As handled by the study authors: Quantification of nucleated cells was approximated via reference gene primer amplification. Libraries were prepared by immunoSEQ multiplex PCR; TCRdb keeps only in-frame clonotypes and omits some of them. The D gene and trimming were derived from the DNA, and the V and J assignments and clone size from that table. The repertoire includes approximately 84,000 clones, almost 90% of them detected once, and around 1.5% sits in the top ten. The CDR3 loop spans 16 amino acids. Trimming removed 3 bases from V and 7 bases from J, with 21 bases in between. CDR1 and CDR2 (germline): LNHNV, YYDKDF (reference sequence).

V and J are TRBV15 and TRBJ2-5, with a possible D match to TRBD2 (6 bases). The specimen sequenced was peripheral blood. This clonotype was sampled from a human donor with active COVID-19. The donor label of this sample is uncertain. The CDR3 bases are TGTGCCACCAGCAGCCGATTGAGGGGCGGGGAAGTGACCCAGTACTTC. It codes for CATSSRLRGGEVTQYF.